This TCR beta chain was documented in a study of vaccination and CD4 T cells after COVID-19 (dated by TCRdb to between 2021 and 2022). In terms of the full investigation: Every convalescent patient had a positive nasal swab PCR test for SARS-CoV-2, with mild disease in several patients and severe disease in one. The convalescent cohort included six males and four females, with two Hispanic individuals, seven Caucasians, two Asians and one multiracial person. Two doses of either the Pfizer-BioNTech BNT162b2 vaccine (n=8) or the Moderna mRNA-1273 vaccine (n=2) were administered to participants. Post-COVID blood samples were collected from convalescent patients a median of around 100 days after diagnosis, with a range of roughly 30 to 161 days. The time from the second vaccine dose to post-vaccine blood sampling had a median of roughly 70 days and ranged from about 14 to 250 days. For three convalescent patients, samples were collected at an early post-vaccination timepoint (day 14) as well as at a late post-vaccination timepoint (days 161 to 241). Overlapping spike peptide pools from SARS-CoV-2 and from the common cold coronaviruses HCoV-NL63, HCoV-OC43 and HCoV-229E were used as culture stimuli. As controls, cultures received a CEFX viral epitope pool (the positive control), an HIV-1 Nef peptide pool (the negative control), or no peptide at all. The spike-specific CD4+ TCR repertoire was compared before and after mRNA vaccination in 10 COVID-19 convalescent patients and a handful of infection-naive healthy vaccine recipients.

The time point label, as the study defines it: late sampling 161 to 241 days after vaccination in a few convalescent patients. Reading the label with the study, this specimen's treatment or condition is: approximately 11-day PBMC culture with coronavirus spike peptide pools or control peptides (ViraFEST assay). The ViraFEST assay was used in the study, in which antigen-specific T cells were expanded with peptide pools and expanded clonotypes were subsequently identified by TCR sequencing. The convalescent patients' positive SARS-CoV-2 PCR tests fell between March and December 2020, which was before the Alpha, Beta and Delta variants emerged in the United States. Each well held some 2 million PBMCs cultured with about 9.8 ug/ml peptide pools in IMDM containing roughly 5% human AB serum and about 10 IU/ml IL-2. Half of the culture medium was replaced with fresh IL-2-containing medium on days 3 and 7. After around 11 days of culture, CD4+ T cells were isolated by negative selection with the EasySep CD4+ T cell isolation kit. Ficoll-Paque Plus gradient centrifugation was used to isolate PBMCs from whole blood, and the isolated PBMCs were then either used fresh or cryopreserved at -140C. Each culture condition was generally run in triplicate wells.

What the authors observed across the whole study: In convalescent patients, a median around 85% of post-vaccine SARS-CoV-2-reactive clones were detected only after vaccination, and vaccine-specific priming was suggested by this finding. An increase in the median number of SARS-CoV-2-reactive clonotypes from approximately 21 after infection to some 38 after vaccination was observed, but the change was not found to be significant. Only a relatively small number of convalescent patients were included in the study, and early timepoints following natural infection were not analyzed. Of the vaccine-specific clones found in convalescent patients, nearly all (304 of 307) were mono-reactive for SARS-CoV-2 spike instead of being cross-reactive with common cold coronaviruses.

The library came from PCR. At the Johns Hopkins FTIC core, DNA from the cultured CD4+ T cells underwent TCR sequencing with the Oncomine TCR Beta short-read assay. The QIAamp micro DNA kit was used to extract genomic DNA from the cultured CD4+ T cells. Oncomine TCR Beta libraries from cultured CD4+ T cells were pooled with unique dual indexes and sequenced on an Illumina iSeq 100. The authors processed their data as follows. Non-productive sequences were filtered out, and CDR3s that did not start with C, did not end with F or W, or were shorter than 7 amino acids were discarded. Antigen-specific clonotypes were identified using the MANAFEST web application through comparison of peptide-stimulated wells with reference and other culture wells. Positive clones required FDR below 0.05, an odds ratio above 5, and productive frequency above 0.1% in at least two of three replicate wells. Cross-reactive clonotypes were defined as significantly expanded in both SARS-CoV-2 spike wells and at least one common cold coronavirus spike condition. CDR3 homology was assessed with Levenshtein distances (stringdist) and unrooted phylogenetic trees (ape) in R version 3.6.1. TCRdb reanalyzed the raw reads on its own, using fastp at Q25 for trimming and MiXCR for clone calling, and kept in-frame beta chains. Rows with one shared CDR3 protein collapse into an entry with the most common genes and DNA. What appears here as the V and J calls and clone size reflects TCRdb's work, not the paper's. The sample yields tens of thousands of distinct CDR3 sequences; around two fifths were counted once. The ten largest clones represent about 5% of the sample.

About this clonotype: Its specific antigen is unknown. No base quality information exists; no much larger clone differs at one position.

Relative to germline, V is missing 4 bases and J is missing 0 bases, with 8 bases of the junction outside any gene match. CDR3 length: 17 amino acids, cysteine to phenylalanine. Of all the DNA, just the CDR3 is kept, 51 bases in frame from base 1. As encoded in the germline V gene, CDR1 is MNHNS while CDR2 is SASEGT. The chain employs TRBV6-1 and TRBJ1-1, with TRBD1 identical over 10 junction bases. This receptor was obtained from a human donor who had recovered from COVID-19. The material was CD4+ T cells from blood, cultured in vitro, obtained about 7 months after SARS-CoV-2 vaccination. The bases are TGTGCCAGCAGTGCCGTGGGACAGGGGTATGTGAACACTGAAGCTTTCTTT. Protein translation: CASSAVGQGYVNTEAFF.